Below, 2 T cell receptor beta chains from the same sample are listed, as sequenced in a study of human T cells and chemical hapten exposure. Documented time point: patch test 1, 2 weeks after DPC sensitization. The treatment denotes: therapeutic diphenylcyclopropenone sensitization with weekly scalp DPC. TCRdb called the RACE reads again in MiXCR, with one record for every CDR3 protein. This repertoire shows approximately 400,000 distinct CDR3 sequences, about 4.8% found once; its top ten account for approximately 2.3%. This specimen consisted of whole blood, obtained in connection with sensitization to the hapten diphenylcyclopropenone (DPC). These receptors were taken from a woman aged 45 to 65 with alopecia areata. Some clones in this sample may be carry-over from other donors' samples.

The chain links TRBV6-6 to TRBJ1-5; D remains unclear. Per germline, CDR1 MNHNY and CDR2 SVGAGI (reference sequence). Trimming cost V 3 bases and J 5 bases, with 5 bases left between them. The CDR3 runs 12 residues. The CDR3 spells CASSYGDQPQHF. DNA for the CDR3: TGTGCCAGCAGTTATGGGGATCAGCCCCAGCATTTT.

This clonotype has just a few counts. The V gene is TRBV5-4, the J gene TRBJ2-6; 13 bases line up with TRBD2. The CDR3 runs to 19 residues. The V segment lost 4 bases and the J segment 1 base; nucleotides outside the gene matches: 8. CDR1 is SGHNT, CDR2 YYREEE, per germline (reference sequence). CDR3 in DNA: TGTGCCAGCAGCGGGGGACTAGCGGGGCTAGGATCTGGGGCCAACGTCCTGACTTTC. Translation: CASSGGLAGLGSGANVLTF.